This T cell receptor (beta chain) stems from a study of beta chain features in type 1 diabetes. The whole isolated RNA underwent reverse transcription, so sequencing captured expressed TCRB transcripts. The repertoire was sequenced with immunoSEQ multiplex PCR; TCRdb's copy has only in-frame clones and lacks some. In the table there are approximately 120,000 clones, around 16% of which are singletons. Concerning this clone: Its antigen is unidentified.

Study conclusions and caveats: Shortening of TCRB CDR3s, moderate but significant, appeared in all four CD4+ subsets of Type 1 diabetes patients. Researchers caution that PCR might favor shorter templates, equally among patients and controls.

The receptor comes from a man between 18 and 29 years old with type 1 diabetes. The sequencing input was central memory CD4+ T cells from blood.

The CDR3 loop reads CASSVGSLRGQPQHF. In DNA form, the CDR3 reads TGTGCCAGCAGCGTAGGGTCCCTAAGGGGTCAGCCCCAGCATTTT. This chain links TRBV9 with TRBJ1-5; possibly TRBD1 for D (5 bases). The germline gives CDR1 SGDLS, CDR2 YYNGEE. The CDR3 consists of 15 residues. With 0 bases removed from V and 6 bases from J, the gap between germline ends came to 13 bases.